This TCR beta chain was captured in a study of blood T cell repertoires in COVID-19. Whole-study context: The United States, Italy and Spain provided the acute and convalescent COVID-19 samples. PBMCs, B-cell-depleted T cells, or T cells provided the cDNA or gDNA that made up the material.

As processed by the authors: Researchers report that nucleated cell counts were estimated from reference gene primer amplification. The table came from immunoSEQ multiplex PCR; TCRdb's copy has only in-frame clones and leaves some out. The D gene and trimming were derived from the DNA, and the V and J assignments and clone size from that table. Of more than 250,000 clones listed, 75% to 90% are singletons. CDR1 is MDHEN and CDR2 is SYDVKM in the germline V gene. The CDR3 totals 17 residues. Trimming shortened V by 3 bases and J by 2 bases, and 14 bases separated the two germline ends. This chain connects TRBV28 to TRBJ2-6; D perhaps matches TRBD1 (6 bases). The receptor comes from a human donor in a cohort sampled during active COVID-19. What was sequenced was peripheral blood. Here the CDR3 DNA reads TGTGCCAGCAGTTTTGGGGGCGCGTTCCCTGGGGCCAACGTCCTGACTTTC. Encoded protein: CASSFGGAFPGANVLTF.